This T cell receptor beta chain came from a study of metastatic and nonmetastatic thyroid tumors. At the level of the study: For malignant and benign thyroid patients, tumor or nodule tissue and blood were the sources whose repertoires were compared.

TCRdb re-called the PCR reads through MiXCR. Of some 41,000 clones detected, 25% to 30% appear once; the ten largest clones hold 9.9%. Treatment of any kind had been given to no patient before thyroid surgery. This clone came up once. The sequencing sample was made of blood. The sequence was collected from a male donor with papillary thyroid cancer or a benign thyroid nodule (not recorded which). Some clones in this sample may be carry-over from other donors' samples.

CDR3 DNA: TGCAGTGCAATTCTGGGGGCATATACTGAAGCTTTCTTT. Translation gives CSAILGAYTEAFF. This rearrangement joins TRBV20-1 to TRBJ1-1, with D maybe TRBD1 (6 bases). This CDR3 comprises 13 residues. V was trimmed by 6 bases and J by 5 bases, leaving 16 bases between them. Germline V gives CDR1 DFQATT, CDR2 SNEGSKA (reference sequence).